This T cell receptor beta chain was captured in a study of cytomegalovirus exposure and HLA in healthy donors. With 60 Vbeta and 13 Jbeta primers, the PCR was carried out. TCRdb's table, derived via immunoSEQ multiplex PCR, lists solely in-frame clones and lacks some. The sample consists of fewer than 150,000 clones, roughly 80% of them appearing once. Sampled while nominally healthy, donors likely had unrecorded immune exposures. This clone came up a few times. What was sequenced was PBMCs. The clonotype originates from a male donor in good health and CMV-seronegative.

The CDR3 region is CASSYSGTSGGKGTDTQYF. As DNA, the CDR3 is TGTGCCAGCAGCTACTCCGGGACTAGCGGGGGGAAGGGCACAGATACGCAGTATTTT. The chain carries TRBV5-6 and TRBJ2-3, with TRBD2 matching 15 bases. Trimming took 3 bases from V and 1 from J; bases not matched to a gene: 9. CDR1 SGHDT and CDR2 YYEEEE come from the germline V gene. The CDR3 extends over 19 amino acids.